This T cell receptor (beta chain) was obtained from a study of response to subunit inactivated influenza vaccine. General study results and limits: A suggestion made by the authors is that each seasonal influenza vaccination recruits few new T cells.

TCRdb used MiXCR to reprocess the RT-PCR reads, holding one entry per CDR3 protein. The table has 500,000 or so distinct CDR3 sequences, 15% to 20% seen once. The CDR3 is 15 residues long. V gave up 4 bases and J gave up 2 bases; unmatched junction bases: 6. CDR1 is SGHTA and CDR2 is FQGNSA in the germline V gene. Details on this clonotype: Its antigen is not known.

The chain has TRBV7-2 and TRBJ1-2; TRBD1 matches at 8 bases. The sequence was obtained from a man between 50 and 75 years old who received an inactivated influenza vaccine. The sequences come from CD4+ T cells sorted from PBMCs, collected less than 30 months after vaccination. The CDR3 DNA sequence: TGTGCCAGCAGCTCCGGGACAGGATTAAACTATGGCTACACCTTC. Its protein is CASSSGTGLNYGYTF.